These T cell receptor beta chains were read from a single sample in a study of T-cell reconstitution after alpha-beta-depleted transplantation in children. One entry per CDR3 protein results from TCRdb running MiXCR on the PCR reads. The repertoire holds hundreds of thousands of distinct CDR3 sequences, with about 9.5% as singletons. The sequenced sample was PBMCs from the stem cell graft donor, obtained from the stem cell graft. Receptor source: a human donor who donated a stem cell graft to a child with acute lymphoblastic leukemia. CDR3s include the opening cysteine and the closing phenylalanine or tryptophan. Fields, in order: J gene, clone size, V gene, D gene, CDR3 DNA, CDR3 protein. A D gene is named only where the DNA matches it firmly. A clone size is listed for some rows: how often the clone was seen (once, few, many), or a class if it is expanded.

j_gene: TRBJ1-3; abundance: NA; v_gene: TRBV20-1; d_gene: TRBD1; CDR3nt: TGCAGTACCCGGACAGGGGGCGTTGGAAACACCATATATTTT; CDR3aa: CSTRTGGVGNTIYF
j_gene: TRBJ2-3; abundance: many; v_gene: TRBV10-2; d_gene: TRBD2; CDR3nt: TGCGCCAGCAAACTAGCGGGGGGGCAGGGTCGAGATACGCAGTATTTT; CDR3aa: CASKLAGGQGRDTQYF
j_gene: TRBJ1-4; abundance: few; v_gene: TRBV27; d_gene: NA; CDR3nt: TGTGCCAGCAGTTTAGGGGCCGCGTCAACTAATGAAAAACTGTTTTTT; CDR3aa: CASSLGAASTNEKLFF
j_gene: TRBJ2-1; abundance: many; v_gene: TRBV15; d_gene: NA; CDR3nt: TGTGCCACCCGGGGAGGCTCCTACAATGAGCAGTTCTTC; CDR3aa: CATRGGSYNEQFF
j_gene: TRBJ2-7; abundance: few; v_gene: TRBV5-1; d_gene: NA; CDR3nt: TGCGCCAGCAGCTTGGCTGGGGCCCTCTACGAGCAGTACTTC; CDR3aa: CASSLAGALYEQYF
j_gene: TRBJ1-1; abundance: many; v_gene: TRBV29-1; d_gene: NA; CDR3nt: TGCAGCGTTGGCGTTATCCAGGGGTTCGACCCTGAAGCTTTCTTT; CDR3aa: CSVGVIQGFDPEAFF
j_gene: TRBJ1-2; abundance: many; v_gene: TRBV5-6; d_gene: NA; CDR3nt: TGTGCCAGCAGCTCCCCCTATGGCTACACCTTC; CDR3aa: CASSSPYGYTF
j_gene: TRBJ2-7; abundance: few; v_gene: TRBV5-6; d_gene: NA; CDR3nt: TGTGCCAGCAGCCCGCGCGCGCCCACCACCTACGAGCAGTACTTC; CDR3aa: CASSPRAPTTYEQYF
j_gene: TRBJ2-4; abundance: NA; v_gene: TRBV20-1; d_gene: NA; CDR3nt: TGCAGTGCTAGAGGGCACCTCCTAGCCAAAAACATTCAGTACTTC; CDR3aa: CSARGHLLAKNIQYF
j_gene: TRBJ1-6; abundance: many; v_gene: TRBV12-3/TRBV12-4; d_gene: NA; CDR3nt: TGTGCCAGCAGTTCACAGGATTCACCCCTCCACTTT; CDR3aa: CASSSQDSPLHF
j_gene: TRBJ1-2; abundance: many; v_gene: TRBV3-1; d_gene: TRBD1; CDR3nt: TGTGCCAGCAGCCCTTCCCTACAGGGGTTGGATGGCTACACCTTC; CDR3aa: CASSPSLQGLDGYTF